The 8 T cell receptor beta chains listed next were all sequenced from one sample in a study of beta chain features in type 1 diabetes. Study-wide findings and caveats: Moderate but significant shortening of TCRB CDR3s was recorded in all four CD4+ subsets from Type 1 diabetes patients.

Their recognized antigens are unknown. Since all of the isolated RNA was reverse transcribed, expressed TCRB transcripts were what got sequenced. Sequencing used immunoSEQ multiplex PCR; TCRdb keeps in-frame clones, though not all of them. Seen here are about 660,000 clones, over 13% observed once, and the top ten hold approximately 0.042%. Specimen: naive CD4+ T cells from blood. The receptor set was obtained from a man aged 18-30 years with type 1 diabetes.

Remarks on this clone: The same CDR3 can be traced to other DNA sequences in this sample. The CDR3 sequence is CSVERGSTDTQYF. The CDR3 coding sequence is TGCAGCGTTGAAAGGGGCTCCACAGATACGCAGTATTTT. The gene calls are TRBV29-1 and TRBJ2-3; D might be TRBD1 (5 bases). The length of the CDR3 is 13 residues. V lost 2 bases to trimming and J lost 2 bases, with 8 bases between them. CDR1 SQVTM and CDR2 ANQGSEA come from the germline V gene.

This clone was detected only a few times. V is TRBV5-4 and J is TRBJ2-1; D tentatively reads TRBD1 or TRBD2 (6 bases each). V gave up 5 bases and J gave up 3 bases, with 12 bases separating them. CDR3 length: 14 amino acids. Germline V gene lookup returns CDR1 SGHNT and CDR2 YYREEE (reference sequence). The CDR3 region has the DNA TGTGCCAGCAGTTGGGGGGCCCTCTACAATGAGCAGTTCTTC. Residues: CASSWGALYNEQFF.

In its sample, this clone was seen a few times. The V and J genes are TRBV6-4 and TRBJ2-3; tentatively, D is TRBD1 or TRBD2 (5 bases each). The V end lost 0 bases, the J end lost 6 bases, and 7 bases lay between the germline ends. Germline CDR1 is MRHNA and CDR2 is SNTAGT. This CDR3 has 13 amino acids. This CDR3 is CASSDSGVDTQYF. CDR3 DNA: TGTGCCAGCAGTGACTCGGGGGTTGATACGCAGTATTTT.

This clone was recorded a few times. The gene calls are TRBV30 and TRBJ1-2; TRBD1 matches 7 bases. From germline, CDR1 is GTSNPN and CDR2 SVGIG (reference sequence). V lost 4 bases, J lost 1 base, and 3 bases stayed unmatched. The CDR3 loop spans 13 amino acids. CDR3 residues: CAWTGQHNYGYTF. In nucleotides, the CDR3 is TGTGCCTGGACGGGACAGCATAACTATGGCTACACCTTC. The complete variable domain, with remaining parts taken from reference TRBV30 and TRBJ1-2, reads SQTIHQWPATLVQPVGSPLSLECTVEGTSNPNLYWYRQAAGRGLQLLFYSVGIGQISSEVPQNLSASRPQDRQFILSSKKLLLSDSGFYLCAWTGQHNYGYTFGSGTRLTVV.

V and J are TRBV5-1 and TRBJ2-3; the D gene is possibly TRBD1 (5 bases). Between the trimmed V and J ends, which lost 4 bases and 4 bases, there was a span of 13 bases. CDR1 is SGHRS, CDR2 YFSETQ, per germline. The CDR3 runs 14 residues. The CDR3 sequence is CASSQQTVADTQYF. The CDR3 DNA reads TGCGCCAGCAGCCAGCAGACAGTCGCAGATACGCAGTATTTT.

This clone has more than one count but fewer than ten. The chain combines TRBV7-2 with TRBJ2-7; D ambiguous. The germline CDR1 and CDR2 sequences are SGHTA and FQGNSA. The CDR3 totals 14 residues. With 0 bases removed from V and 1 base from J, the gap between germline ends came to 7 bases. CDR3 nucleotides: TGTGCCAGCAGCTTAGCAATAGGGTCCTACGAGCAGTACTTC. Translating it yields CASSLAIGSYEQYF.

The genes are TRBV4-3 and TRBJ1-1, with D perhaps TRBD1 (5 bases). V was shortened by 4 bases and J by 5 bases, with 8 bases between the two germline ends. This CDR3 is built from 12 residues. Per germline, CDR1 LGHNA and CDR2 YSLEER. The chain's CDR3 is CASSRQGTEAFF. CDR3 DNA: TGCGCCAGCAGCCGGCAGGGAACTGAAGCTTTCTTT.

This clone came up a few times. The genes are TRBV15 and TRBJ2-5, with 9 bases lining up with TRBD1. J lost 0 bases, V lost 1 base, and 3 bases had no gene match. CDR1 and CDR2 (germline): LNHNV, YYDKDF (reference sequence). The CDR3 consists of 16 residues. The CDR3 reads CATSRVGQGDQETQYF. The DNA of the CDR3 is TGTGCCACCAGCAGAGTGGGACAGGGCGACCAAGAGACCCAGTACTTC.